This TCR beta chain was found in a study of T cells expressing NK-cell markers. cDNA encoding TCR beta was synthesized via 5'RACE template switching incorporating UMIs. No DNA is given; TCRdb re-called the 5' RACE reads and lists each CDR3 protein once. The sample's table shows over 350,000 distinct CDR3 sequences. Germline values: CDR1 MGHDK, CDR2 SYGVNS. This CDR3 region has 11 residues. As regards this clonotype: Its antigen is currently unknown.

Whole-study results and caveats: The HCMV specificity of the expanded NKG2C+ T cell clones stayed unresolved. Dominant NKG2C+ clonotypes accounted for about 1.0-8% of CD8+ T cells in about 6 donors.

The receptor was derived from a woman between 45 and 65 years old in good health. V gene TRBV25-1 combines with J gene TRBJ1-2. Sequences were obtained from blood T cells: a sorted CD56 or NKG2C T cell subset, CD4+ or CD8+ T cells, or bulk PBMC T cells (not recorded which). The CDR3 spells CASSVSGGYTF.